The rows below give T cell receptor beta chains drawn from one sample of a study of T-cell reconstitution after alpha-beta-depleted transplantation in children. TCRdb recomputed calls from the PCR reads with MiXCR, one row per CDR3 protein. The sample consists of over 150,000 distinct CDR3 sequences, just under 6.5% of them appearing once. Specimen: PBMCs, collected before TCRalphabeta/CD19-depleted stem cell transplant. These receptors originate from a girl under three years old with combined immunodeficiency, due to receive a stem cell transplant. CDR3s include the opening cysteine and the closing phenylalanine or tryptophan. The D gene is left open where the match is weak. The listing skips clone size in some rows; elsewhere it reads once, few, many or a size class.

CDR3 | DNA | J | V | D | size
CSVERADSYNEQFF | TGCAGCGTTGAAAGGGCAGACTCCTACAATGAGCAGTTCTTC | TRBJ2-1 | TRBV29-1 | - | many
CASSQVRGSSGANVLTF | TGTGCCAGCAGCCAAGTGCGCGGGAGCTCTGGGGCCAACGTCCTGACTTTC | TRBJ2-6 | TRBV4-2 | TRBD2 | -
CASSFVGDGEQFF | TGCGCCAGCAGCTTTGTAGGGGACGGTGAGCAGTTCTTC | TRBJ2-1 | TRBV5-1 | - | many
CASSPGQGGYEQYF | TGCGCCAGCAGCCCCGGACAGGGGGGATACGAGCAGTACTTC | TRBJ2-7 | TRBV5-1 | TRBD1 | many
CSAPYAGGAADTQYF | TGCAGTGCCCCGTATGCGGGTGGTGCGGCAGATACGCAGTATTTT | TRBJ2-3 | TRBV20-1 | - | few
CASSLLRGTFYGYTF | TGTGCCAGCAGCCTCTTGAGGGGTACCTTCTATGGCTACACCTTC | TRBJ1-2 | TRBV5-6 | - | many
CSAPGVTEQFF | TGCAGTGCACCGGGAGTTACTGAGCAGTTCTTC | TRBJ2-1 | TRBV20-1 | - | few
CATSRVTSGGGDEQFF | TGTGCCACCAGCAGAGTTACTAGCGGGGGGGGCGATGAGCAGTTCTTC | TRBJ2-1 | TRBV15 | TRBD2 | few
CATSLPGVGRNIQYF | TGTGCCACCAGCCTTCCTGGGGTGGGCAGAAACATTCAGTACTTC | TRBJ2-4 | TRBV15 | - | many
CASSPTRRLYEQFF | TGTGCCAGCAGCCCCACAAGACGGCTCTATGAGCAGTTCTTC | TRBJ2-1 | TRBV11-2 | - | -
CASRLQGDGSGANVLTF | TGTGCCAGCAGGTTACAGGGGGATGGTTCTGGGGCCAACGTCCTGACTTTC | TRBJ2-6 | TRBV6-5 | TRBD1 | many
CASSVGGFDNNEQFF | TGTGCCAGCAGCGTAGGAGGGTTTGATAACAATGAGCAGTTCTTC | TRBJ2-1 | TRBV9 | - | many
CATSELDREDEQFF | TGTGCCACCAGTGAACTGGACAGGGAAGATGAGCAGTTCTTC | TRBJ2-1 | TRBV24-1 | TRBD1 | few
CASSPYPDGETQYF | TGTGCCAGCAGCCCTTACCCGGACGGAGAGACCCAGTACTTC | TRBJ2-5 | TRBV3-1 | - | many
CASSWDRDGYEQYF | TGTGCCAGCAGTTGGGACAGGGATGGGTACGAGCAGTACTTC | TRBJ2-7 | TRBV28 | TRBD1 | many
CASSLIPGEETQYF | TGTGCCAGCAGCTTAATACCAGGGGAAGAGACCCAGTACTTC | TRBJ2-5 | TRBV7-3 | - | -
CASGTSGRYLYNEQFF | TGTGCCAGCGGGACTAGCGGGCGCTATTTGTACAATGAGCAGTTCTTC | TRBJ2-1 | TRBV28 | TRBD2 | many
CASRASGGIRFNEQFF | TGCGCCAGCAGGGCTAGCGGGGGGATAAGGTTCAATGAGCAGTTCTTC | TRBJ2-1 | TRBV5-1 | TRBD2 | many
CATSSRDRDSYNEQFF | TGTGCCACCAGCAGCCGGGACAGGGACTCCTACAATGAGCAGTTCTTC | TRBJ2-1 | TRBV15 | TRBD1 | many
CASSAYNEQFF | TGTGCCAGCAGCGCATACAATGAGCAGTTCTTC | TRBJ2-1 | TRBV12-3/TRBV12-4 | - | many
CASSPGTFGGYEQYF | TGTGCCAGCAGCCCAGGGACATTCGGGGGCTACGAGCAGTACTTC | TRBJ2-7 | TRBV11-2 | - | many
CASSRGRDSGANVLTF | TGCGCCAGCAGCCGCGGACGGGACTCTGGGGCCAACGTCCTGACTTTC | TRBJ2-6 | TRBV4-1 | - | many
CASSPDRSSYNSPLHF | TGTGCCAGCAGTCCGGACAGGAGCTCCTATAATTCACCCCTCCACTTT | TRBJ1-6 | TRBV6-5 | TRBD1 | many
CATLRGGGNEQFF | TGTGCCACCCTGAGGGGGGGAGGTAATGAGCAGTTCTTC | TRBJ2-1 | TRBV27 | - | many
CSVERGGRAYNEQFF | TGCAGCGTAGAACGGGGGGGCCGGGCCTACAATGAGCAGTTCTTC | TRBJ2-1 | TRBV29-1 | TRBD2 | many
CASSELSGGTAYQETQYF | TGCGCCAGCAGTGAGTTAAGCGGGGGGACCGCGTACCAAGAGACCCAGTACTTC | TRBJ2-5 | TRBV10-2 | TRBD2 | many
CASSYSTSGSSYEQYF | TGTGCCAGCAGTTACTCGACTAGCGGGAGCTCCTACGAGCAGTACTTC | TRBJ2-7 | TRBV6-5 | TRBD2 | many
CASRGTSGSADEQFF | TGTGCCAGCAGAGGAACTAGCGGGAGTGCCGATGAGCAGTTCTTC | TRBJ2-1 | TRBV12-3/TRBV12-4 | TRBD2 | few
CASSFNPGTGDTEAFF | TGTGCCAGCAGTTTTAACCCCGGGACCGGCGACACTGAAGCTTTCTTT | TRBJ1-1 | TRBV28 | - | many
CASSQVKMTSGLEQFF | TGTGCCAGCAGCCAAGTGAAGATGACTAGCGGGCTAGAGCAGTTCTTC | TRBJ2-1 | TRBV4-2 | TRBD2 | many
CASSLSGRVGLNTEAFF | TGTGCCAGCAGTTTATCAGGGAGGGTAGGTTTGAACACTGAAGCTTTCTTT | TRBJ1-1 | TRBV28 | - | -
CASSPRRLLKTYNEQFF | TGTGCCAGCAGCCCAAGAAGACTCCTAAAGACCTACAATGAGCAGTTCTTC | TRBJ2-1 | TRBV9 | - | many
CSATERGGNEQFF | TGCAGCGCTACTGAGCGGGGGGGCAATGAGCAGTTCTTC | TRBJ2-1 | TRBV29-1 | TRBD2 | many
CASSYGGGQGNIQYF | TGTGCCAGCAGTTACGGGGGGGGGCAGGGAAACATTCAGTACTTC | TRBJ2-4 | TRBV6-5 | - | few
CASSQSGSLGDEQYF | TGTGCCAGCAGCCAAAGTGGGAGTTTAGGCGACGAGCAGTACTTC | TRBJ2-7 | TRBV3-1 | - | many
CASSLRTGTYEQYF | TGCGCCAGCAGCCTACGGACAGGGACCTACGAGCAGTACTTC | TRBJ2-7 | TRBV4-3 | TRBD1 | -
CSAISWTSVSTDTQYF | TGCAGTGCTATATCATGGACTAGCGTTAGCACAGATACGCAGTATTTT | TRBJ2-3 | TRBV20-1 | TRBD2 | many
CASRSTGSYGYTF | TGTGCCAGCAGGTCGACAGGGTCCTATGGCTACACCTTC | TRBJ1-2 | TRBV28 | TRBD1 | many
CAISDPGTTGQRNEKLFF | TGTGCCATCAGTGACCCCGGAACCACCGGACAGCGTAATGAAAAACTGTTTTTT | TRBJ1-4 | TRBV10-3 | - | many
CASSLLAGGQETQYF | TGTGCCAGCAGCTTACTTGCGGGGGGGCAAGAGACCCAGTACTTC | TRBJ2-5 | TRBV7-2 | TRBD2 | -
CASPKRDTQYF | TGCGCCAGCCCGAAGAGAGATACGCAGTATTTT | TRBJ2-3 | TRBV5-1 | - | many
CASSPGGEFPYTDTQYF | TGTGCCAGCAGTCCAGGTGGTGAGTTCCCGTACACAGATACGCAGTATTTT | TRBJ2-3 | TRBV27 | - | many
CASSPYTDYNEQFF | TGTGCCAGCAGCCCTTATACGGATTACAATGAGCAGTTCTTC | TRBJ2-1 | TRBV28 | - | many
CASSRHFRDSHSYTQYF | TGTGCCAGCAGCCGCCATTTCCGGGACAGCCATTCGTATACGCAGTATTTT | TRBJ2-3 | TRBV7-9 | TRBD1 | few
CASSEYFSGNMNTEAFF | TGTGCCAGCAGTGAATATTTCAGTGGAAACATGAACACTGAAGCTTTCTTT | TRBJ1-1 | TRBV25-1 | - | many
CAISEGLARIYNEQFF | TGTGCCATCAGCGAGGGACTAGCGCGTATCTACAATGAGCAGTTCTTC | TRBJ2-1 | TRBV10-3 | TRBD2 | many
CASSRGTVAKYF | TGTGCCAGCAGCCGGGGGACAGTCGCAAAGTACTTC | TRBJ2-5 | TRBV7-2 | - | -
CASSQGPGVEQYF | TGCGCCAGCAGCCAAGGCCCAGGGGTCGAGCAGTACTTC | TRBJ2-7 | TRBV4-1 | - | few
CASSDQETQYF | TGTGCCAGCAGTGACCAAGAGACCCAGTACTTC | TRBJ2-5 | TRBV7-2 | - | many
CASSLQRNYEQYF | TGTGCCAGCAGTCTCCAGCGGAACTACGAGCAGTACTTC | TRBJ2-7 | TRBV12-3/TRBV12-4 | - | many
CATSDSTGLDYNEQFF | TGTGCCACCAGTGATTCAACGGGACTGGACTACAATGAGCAGTTCTTC | TRBJ2-1 | TRBV24-1 | - | many
CASSFSTPSREQYF | TGTGCCAGCAGTTTTAGCACCCCTTCGAGGGAGCAGTACTTC | TRBJ2-7 | TRBV12-3/TRBV12-4 | - | many